Shown below are 7 T cell receptor beta chains from a single sample sequenced in a study of blood T cell repertoires in COVID-19. Libraries were prepared by immunoSEQ multiplex PCR; TCRdb keeps only in-frame clonotypes and omits some of them. This table holds over 150,000 clones, around four fifths found once. The specimen sequenced was peripheral blood. These receptors came from a middle-aged woman with COVID-19, enrolled during active disease.

J is TRBJ1-5 and V is TRBV12-5, with 7 bases lining up with TRBD1. Trimming at V came to 2 bases and at J to 4 bases, leaving 5 bases not matched to a gene. Germline V gene sequence: CDR1 LGHNT, CDR2 FRNRAP. The length of the CDR3 is 15 residues. The CDR3 DNA reads as TGTGCTAGTGGTTTGCGACAGGGCCCTAATCAGCCCCAGCATTTT. Translating gives CASGLRQGPNQPQHF.

V gene TRBV5-1 combines with J gene TRBJ1-6, with D possibly TRBD1 on 6 matching bases. This CDR3 has 15 residues. Germline-derived CDR1 and CDR2 are SGHRS and YFSETQ. Trimming removed 5 bases from V and 10 bases from J, with 19 bases in between. CDR3 amino acids: CASRQQGTLGSPLHF. CDR3 bases: TGCGCCAGCAGACAACAGGGTACCCTTGGGTCACCCCTCCACTTT.

This clone was detected only a few times. The chain uses TRBV10-2 and TRBJ1-1, with 7 bases fitting TRBD1. V lost 10 bases to trimming and J lost 10 bases; unmatched junction nucleotides: 15. The CDR3 contains 13 residues. Germline-derived CDR1 and CDR2 are WSHSY and SAAADI. The CDR3 nucleotides read TGCGCCACCGGTCGAGGGGGCGCGGGCCCAGCTTTCTTT. Amino acid sequence: CATGRGGAGPAFF.

CDR3 amino acids: CASSSGAVVTGELFF. CDR3 DNA sequence: TGTGCCAGCTCAAGCGGGGCAGTTGTCACCGGGGAGCTGTTTTTT. The chain carries TRBV6-5 and TRBJ2-2; 7 positions match TRBD2. The germline V gene has CDR1 MNHEY and CDR2 SVGAGI. With 8 bases clipped from V and 4 bases from J, the junction kept 10 bases outside the gene matches. This CDR3 is built from 15 residues.

In nucleotides, the CDR3 is TGTGCCAGCAGCCCCGGGACAGGGGGCGCGGAGTACTTC. This sequence encodes CASSPGTGGAEYF. The chain uses TRBV5-7 and TRBJ2-7; 12 nucleotides line up with TRBD1. TRBV5-7 is assigned to the ORF class and has an uncertain function. J gave up 11 bases and V 4 bases, and 7 bases lay outside the gene matches. This CDR3 has 13 amino acids.

This clone was detected a few times. An end of the junction differs from the germline gene, which may be a read error. The CDR3: CASRDSSGDSGEAFF. The CDR3 DNA reads TGTGCCAGCAGAGACTCCAGCGGGGACTCGGGTGAAGCTTTCTTT. The chain couples TRBV6-4 to TRBJ1-1, with D maybe TRBD1 (5 bases). Germline assignment: CDR1 MRHNA and CDR2 SNTAGT. The CDR3 consists of 15 residues.

This clone has only a few counts. The chain uses TRBV12-5 and TRBJ1-1; D ambiguous. Per germline, CDR1 LGHNT and CDR2 FRNRAP. The CDR3 runs 14 residues. Trimming removed 7 bases at V and 2 bases at J, with 14 bases between. CDR3 loop: CASAWRELNTEAFF. CDR3 nucleotide sequence: TGTGCTAGTGCTTGGCGGGAGTTAAACACTGAAGCTTTCTTT.